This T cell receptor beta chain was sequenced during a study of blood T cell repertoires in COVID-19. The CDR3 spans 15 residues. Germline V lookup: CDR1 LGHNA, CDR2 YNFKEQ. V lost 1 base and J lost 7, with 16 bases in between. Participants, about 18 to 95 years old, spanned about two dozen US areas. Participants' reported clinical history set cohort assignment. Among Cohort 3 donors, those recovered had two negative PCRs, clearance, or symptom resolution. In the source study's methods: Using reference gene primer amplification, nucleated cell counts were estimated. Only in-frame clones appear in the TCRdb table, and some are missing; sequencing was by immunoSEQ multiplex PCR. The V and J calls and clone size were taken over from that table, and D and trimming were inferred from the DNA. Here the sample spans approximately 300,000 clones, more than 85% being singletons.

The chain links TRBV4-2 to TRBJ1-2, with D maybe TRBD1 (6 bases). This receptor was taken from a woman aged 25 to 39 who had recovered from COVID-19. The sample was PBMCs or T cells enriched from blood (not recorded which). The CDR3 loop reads CASSQASLGGAGYTF. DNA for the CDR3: TGTGCCAGCAGCCAAGCTAGTCTTGGGGGGGCTGGCTACACCTTC.